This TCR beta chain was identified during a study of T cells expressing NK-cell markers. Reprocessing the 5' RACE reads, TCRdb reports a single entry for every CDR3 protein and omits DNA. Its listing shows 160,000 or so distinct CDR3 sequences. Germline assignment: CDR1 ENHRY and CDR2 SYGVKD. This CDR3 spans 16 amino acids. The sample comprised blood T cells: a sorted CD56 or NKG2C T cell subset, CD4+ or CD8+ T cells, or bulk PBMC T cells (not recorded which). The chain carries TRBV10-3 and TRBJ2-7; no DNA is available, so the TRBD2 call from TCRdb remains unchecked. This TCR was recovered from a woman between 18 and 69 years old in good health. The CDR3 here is CAISGAASGGSYEQYF.